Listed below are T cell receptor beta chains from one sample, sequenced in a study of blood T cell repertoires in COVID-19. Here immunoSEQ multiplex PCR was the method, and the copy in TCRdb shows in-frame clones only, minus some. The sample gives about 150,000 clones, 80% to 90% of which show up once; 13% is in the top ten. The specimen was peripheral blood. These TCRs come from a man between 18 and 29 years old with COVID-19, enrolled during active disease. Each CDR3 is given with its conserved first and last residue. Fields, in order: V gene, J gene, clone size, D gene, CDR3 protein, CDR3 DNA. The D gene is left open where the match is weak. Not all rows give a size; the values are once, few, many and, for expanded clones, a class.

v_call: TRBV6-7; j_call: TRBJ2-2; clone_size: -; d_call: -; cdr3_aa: CASSREGAVTGELFF; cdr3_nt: TGTGCCAGCAGCCGCGAGGGAGCGGTCACCGGGGAGCTGTTTTTT
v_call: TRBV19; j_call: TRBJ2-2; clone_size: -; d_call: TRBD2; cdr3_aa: CASNKKRGVIAGELFF; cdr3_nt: TGTGCCAGTAATAAAAAGCGGGGGGTGATCGCCGGGGAGCTGTTTTTT
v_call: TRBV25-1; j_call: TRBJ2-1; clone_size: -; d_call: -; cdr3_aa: CASTPGKHEQFF; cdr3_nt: TGTGCCAGCACCCCAGGGAAGCATGAGCAGTTCTTC
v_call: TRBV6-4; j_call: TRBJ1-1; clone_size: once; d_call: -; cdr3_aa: CASSDSRDLLKAYNTEAFF; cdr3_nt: TGTGCCAGCAGTGACTCCCGGGACTTACTAAAGGCCTACAACACTGAAGCTTTCTTT
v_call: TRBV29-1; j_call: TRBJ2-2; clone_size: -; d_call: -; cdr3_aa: CSVVGSGTGELFF; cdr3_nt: TGCAGCGTTGTTGGCTCGGGCACCGGGGAGCTGTTTTTT
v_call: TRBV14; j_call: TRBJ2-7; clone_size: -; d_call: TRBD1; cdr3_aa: CASSQGQGHTSYEQYF; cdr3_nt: TGTGCCAGCAGCCAAGGACAGGGACATACATCCTACGAGCAGTACTTC
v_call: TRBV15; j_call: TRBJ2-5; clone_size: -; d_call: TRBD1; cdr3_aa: CATSRDRGQGGGTQYF; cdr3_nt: TGTGCCACCAGCAGAGATCGGGGACAGGGAGGCGGGACCCAGTACTTC
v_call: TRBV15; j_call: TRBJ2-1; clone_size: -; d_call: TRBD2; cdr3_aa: CATSRETSGNYNEQFF; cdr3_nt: TGTGCCACCAGCAGAGAGACTAGCGGAAATTACAATGAGCAGTTCTTC
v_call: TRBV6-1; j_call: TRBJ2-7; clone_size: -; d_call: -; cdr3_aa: CASSEWRGIYEQYF; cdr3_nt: TGTGCCAGCAGTGAGTGGAGGGGCATATACGAGCAGTACTTC
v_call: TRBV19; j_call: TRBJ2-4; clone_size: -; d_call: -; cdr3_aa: CASSIAGDKNIQYF; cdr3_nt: TGTGCCAGTAGTATAGCGGGAGACAAAAACATTCAGTACTTC
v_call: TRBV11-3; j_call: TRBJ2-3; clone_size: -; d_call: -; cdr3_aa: CASSLGGLTDTQYF; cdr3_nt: TGTGCCAGCAGCTTAGGAGGGCTCACAGATACGCAGTATTTT
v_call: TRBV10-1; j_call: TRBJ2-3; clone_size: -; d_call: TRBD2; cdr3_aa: CASSESAGLAGTDTQYF; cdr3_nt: TGCGCCAGCAGTGAGTCGGCGGGACTAGCGGGAACAGATACGCAGTATTTT
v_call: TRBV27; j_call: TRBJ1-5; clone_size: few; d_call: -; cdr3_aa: CASSSGGPGGPQHF; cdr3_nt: TGTGCCAGCAGTTCGGGGGGCCCGGGAGGGCCCCAGCATTTT
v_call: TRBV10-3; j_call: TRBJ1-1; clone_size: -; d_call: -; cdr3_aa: CAISDRVGRDAEAFF; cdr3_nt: TGTGCCATCAGTGACAGGGTGGGGAGGGACGCTGAAGCTTTCTTT
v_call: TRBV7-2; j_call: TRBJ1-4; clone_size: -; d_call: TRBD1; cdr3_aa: CASSLSQGNEKLLF; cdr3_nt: TGTGCCAGCAGCTTGTCACAGGGGAATGAAAAACTGCTTTTT
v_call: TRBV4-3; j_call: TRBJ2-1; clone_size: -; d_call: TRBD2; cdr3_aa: CASSQGSSGRGGEQFF; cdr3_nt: TGCGCCAGCAGCCAAGGTTCTAGCGGGAGGGGTGGTGAGCAGTTCTTC
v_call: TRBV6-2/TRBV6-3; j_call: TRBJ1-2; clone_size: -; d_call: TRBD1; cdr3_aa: CASSTGPGTGPTYGYTF; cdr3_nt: TGTGCCAGCAGTACAGGGCCCGGGACAGGGCCTACTTATGGCTACACCTTC
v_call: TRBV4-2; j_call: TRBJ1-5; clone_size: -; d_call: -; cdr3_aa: CASSQDRQGRVSNQPQHF; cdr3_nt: TGTGCCAGCAGCCAAGATCGTCAGGGGAGGGTCAGCAATCAGCCCCAGCATTTT
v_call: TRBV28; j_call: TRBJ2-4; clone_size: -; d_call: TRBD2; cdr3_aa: CASSPFLAGVAKNIQYF; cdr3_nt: TGTGCCAGCAGTCCCTTTCTAGCGGGAGTCGCCAAAAACATTCAGTACTTC
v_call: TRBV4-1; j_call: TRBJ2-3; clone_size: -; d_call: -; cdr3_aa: CASSQLAHAVDTQYF; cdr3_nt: TGCGCCAGCAGCCAACTCGCCCACGCGGTAGATACGCAGTATTTT
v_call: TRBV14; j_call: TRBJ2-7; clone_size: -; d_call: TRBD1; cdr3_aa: CASSQGVGGGYEQYF; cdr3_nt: TGTGCCAGCAGCCAAGGGGTAGGGGGCGGCTACGAGCAGTACTTC
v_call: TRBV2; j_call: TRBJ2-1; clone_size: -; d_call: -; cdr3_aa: CASKEAENSNEQFF; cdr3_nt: TGTGCCAGCAAGGAAGCGGAAAACAGCAATGAGCAGTTCTTC
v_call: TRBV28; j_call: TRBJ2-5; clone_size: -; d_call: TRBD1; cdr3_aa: CASSSPGQGIKTQYF; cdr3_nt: TGTGCCAGCAGTTCCCCGGGACAGGGGATAAAGACCCAGTACTTC
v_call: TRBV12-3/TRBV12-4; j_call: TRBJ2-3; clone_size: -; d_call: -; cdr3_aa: CASSSQDTQYF; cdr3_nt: TGTGCCAGCAGTTCCCAGGATACGCAGTATTTT
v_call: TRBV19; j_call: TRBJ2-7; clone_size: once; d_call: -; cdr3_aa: CASSTPGRGIYEQYF; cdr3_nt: TGTGCCAGTAGTACTCCGGGCAGGGGAATTTACGAGCAGTACTTC
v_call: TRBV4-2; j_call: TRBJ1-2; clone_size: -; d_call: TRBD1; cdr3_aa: CASSQVDRDHSGYTF; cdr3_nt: TGTGCCAGCAGCCAAGTGGACAGGGACCATAGCGGCTACACCTTC
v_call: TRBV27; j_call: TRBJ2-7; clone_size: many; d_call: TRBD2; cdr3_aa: CASSALSGGPNEQYF; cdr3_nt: TGTGCCAGCAGTGCCCTCAGCGGGGGACCTAACGAGCAGTACTTC
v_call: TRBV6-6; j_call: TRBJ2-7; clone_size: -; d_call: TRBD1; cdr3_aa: CASSAGTGSYEQYF; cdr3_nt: TGTGCCAGCAGTGCCGGGACAGGGTCCTACGAGCAGTACTTC
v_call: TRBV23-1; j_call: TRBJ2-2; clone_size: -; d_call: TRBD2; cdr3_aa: CASSLAGGILAGTGELFF; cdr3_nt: TGCGCCAGCAGTTTAGCGGGAGGGATTCTGGCGGGTACCGGGGAGCTGTTTTTT
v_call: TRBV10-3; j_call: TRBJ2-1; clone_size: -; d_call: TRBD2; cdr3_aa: CAISETTSGRRSEQFF; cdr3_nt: TGTGCCATCAGTGAAACGACTAGCGGGAGAAGGAGTGAGCAGTTCTTC